This is a list of T cell receptor beta chains from one sample in a study of cytomegalovirus exposure and HLA in healthy donors. Using immunoSEQ multiplex PCR, the repertoire was profiled, and TCRdb retains in-frame clones only, with some absent. The sample table sets out approximately 190,000 clones. The source material was PBMCs. The source is a boy aged 5-17 years in good health and CMV-seronegative. The CDR3 runs from the conserved cysteine through the conserved F or W. The D gene is left open where the match is weak.

D gene	V gene	J gene	CDR3 protein	CDR3 DNA
-	TRBV27	TRBJ1-6	CASSLWAVYSPLHF	TGTGCCAGCAGTTTATGGGCCGTTTATTCACCCCTCCACTTT
TRBD1	TRBV6-5	TRBJ1-1	CASSWDRGSNTEAFF	TGTGCCAGCAGTTGGGACAGGGGATCTAACACTGAAGCTTTCTTT
TRBD1	TRBV7-9	TRBJ2-7	CASSAPATGIYEQYF	TGTGCCAGCAGCGCCCCAGCGACAGGGATCTACGAGCAGTACTTC
-	TRBV27	TRBJ1-2	CASSLGVQYGYTF	TGTGCCAGCAGTTTGGGCGTTCAGTATGGCTACACCTTC
-	TRBV7-2	TRBJ1-2	CASSLGLANYGYTF	TGTGCCAGCAGCTTAGGGTTAGCTAACTATGGCTACACCTTC
TRBD1	TRBV5-1	TRBJ1-1	CASSLAGGNTEAFF	TGCGCCAGCAGCTTGGCAGGGGGCAACACTGAAGCTTTCTTT
TRBD1	TRBV7-8	TRBJ1-5	CASSTQGAWNQPQHF	TGTGCCAGCAGCACCCAGGGGGCTTGGAATCAGCCCCAGCATTTT
-	TRBV5-6	TRBJ2-3	CASSTYGAGPITDTQYF	TGTGCCAGCAGCACCTACGGAGCGGGCCCTATCACAGATACGCAGTATTTT
-	TRBV20-1	TRBJ2-7	CSAAQSYEQYF	TGCAGTGCTGCACAGTCCTACGAGCAATACTTC
-	TRBV4-1	TRBJ1-4	CASSQEGQAPVDGLFF	TGCGCCAGCAGCCAAGAGGGTCAGGCCCCAGTAGACGGACTGTTTTTT
TRBD2	TRBV7-2	TRBJ2-1	CASSITSGGYANEQFF	TGTGCCAGCAGCATAACTAGCGGGGGTTACGCCAATGAGCAGTTCTTC
-	TRBV11-3	TRBJ2-3	CASSLGGGRADTQYF	TGTGCCAGCAGCTTGGGAGGGGGAAGGGCAGATACGCAGTATTTT
TRBD2	TRBV7-3	TRBJ2-3	CASSFGLAADTQYF	TGTGCCAGCAGCTTCGGACTAGCTGCAGATACGCAGTATTTT
-	TRBV27	TRBJ2-7	CASSLVGSSYEQYF	TGTGCCAGCAGTTTGGTGGGGAGCTCCTACGAGCAGTACTTC
-	TRBV7-9	TRBJ1-5	CASSRDIERGSNQPQHF	TGTGCCAGCAGCAGGGACATCGAGAGAGGTAGCAATCAGCCCCAGCATTTT
-	TRBV19	TRBJ2-7	CASSPWTDPYEQYF	TGTGCCAGTAGTCCCTGGACAGACCCCTACGAGCAGTACTTC
TRBD2	TRBV7-6	TRBJ2-5	CASSLDSTSGGAVTQYF	TGTGCCAGCAGCTTAGACTCGACTAGCGGGGGGGCAGTGACCCAGTACTTC
TRBD1	TRBV5-6	TRBJ2-7	CASSFNRGMGYEQYF	TGTGCCAGCAGCTTTAACAGGGGAATGGGCTACGAGCAGTACTTC
-	TRBV7-9	TRBJ2-3	CASSLGKASTDTQYF	TGTGCCAGCAGCTTAGGTAAAGCGAGCACAGATACGCAGTATTTT
-	TRBV4-3	TRBJ1-1	CASSQDSQGTLIGAFF	TGCGCCAGCAGCCAAGATAGTCAGGGGACCCTGATAGGAGCTTTCTTT
-	TRBV5-1	TRBJ2-7	CASSQQGGGMGEQYF	TGCGCCAGCAGCCAACAGGGAGGGGGTATGGGCGAGCAGTACTTC